This T cell receptor (beta chain) was recovered during a study of cytomegalovirus exposure and HLA in healthy donors. General study points: It was 164 TCR beta chains that were listed as cytomegalovirus-associated. V- and J-gene trimming of TCR beta was linked (in a later analysis) to a missense DCLRE1C variant. An observed cluster of highly shared sequence variants was recorded as a likely sequencing artifact.

For this clone: The target antigen is unknown.

All donors participated as healthy donors of bone marrow. The PCR made use of 60 Vbeta and 13 Jbeta primers. The assay was immunoSEQ multiplex PCR, and TCRdb's table has in-frame clones only and misses some. The table has around 86,000 clones, 75% to 80% seen once. Sequencing was carried out using PBMCs. The clonotype originates from a female donor in good health and CMV-seronegative.

As DNA, the CDR3 is TGTGCCAGCAGTTTCCAGGGGGCAGGGAGGGCTGAAGCTTTCTTT. Protein product: CASSFQGAGRAEAFF. J is TRBJ1-1 and V is TRBV6-5; TRBD1 matches at 8 bases. This CDR3 spans 15 amino acids. V shed 4 bases and J 6 bases; nucleotides not matched to a gene: 10. CDR1 is MNHEY, CDR2 SVGAGI, per germline.